This T cell receptor (beta chain) was recorded in a study of Ad26.COV2.S vaccination and SARS-CoV-2 variants. Study context: Ad26.COV2.S was injected intramuscularly once or twice, 56 days apart. Study observations and caveats: There was reportedly substantial breadth in spike-specific CD8+ and CD4+ T cell responses after vaccination. Total T cell responses, in the TCR breadth and depth analyses, may have been underestimated.

TCRdb's table, derived via immunoSEQ multiplex PCR, lists solely in-frame clones and lacks some. In the table there are roughly 460,000 clones, roughly nine tenths of which are singletons. In regard to this clone: As yet, its antigen is unknown.

Treatment indicated: 15 to 20 received Ad26.COV2.S at low or high dose, single or two shots; about 5 received placebo; per-sample allocation not given. All samples were drawn on day 63, counting from the first vaccine or placebo injection. The V gene lost 3 bases and the J gene lost 9 bases, with 9 bases spanning the gap. Per germline, CDR1 MNHEY and CDR2 SMNVEV (reference sequence). The CDR3 spans 12 residues. The sample was peripheral blood, taken in a trial of Ad26.COV2.S vaccine versus placebo. This chain joins TRBV27 and TRBJ2-1, with a weak D call TRBD1 (5 bases). The origin of this receptor is a person aged 18 to 65 who received the Ad26.COV2.S COVID-19 vaccine or a placebo. The CDR3 DNA reads as TGTGCCAGCAGTTTTGGTAGGGGTGAGCAGTTCTTC. Its protein product is CASSFGRGEQFF.